This section outlines one T cell receptor (beta chain) sequence together with its context. Its antigen is as yet unknown. The sample comes from a study of cytomegalovirus exposure and HLA in healthy donors. In the study overall: A preliminary data release comprised around 90 million unique TCRs obtained from HLA-typed donors.

Vbeta (60) and Jbeta (13) primers were used in the PCR. Sequencing used immunoSEQ multiplex PCR; TCRdb keeps in-frame clones, though not all of them. The table lists around 200,000 clones, 83% of them singletons. The study's findings and limits: It was only CMV serostatus that was available as immune exposure information.

The sample consisted of PBMCs. The sequence derives from a girl aged 10-17 years in good health and CMV-seronegative.

The CDR3 protein is CASGQGASSSYNSPLHF. DNA for the CDR3: TGTGCCAGCGGACAGGGGGCGTCGAGCTCCTATAATTCACCCCTCCACTTT. V usage is TRBV7-2 and J usage is TRBJ1-6; 11 bases align to TRBD1. CDR3 length: 17 amino acids. Germline V CDR1 and CDR2: SGHTA, FQGNSA. V gave up 8 bases and J gave up 0 bases; unmatched junction bases: 6.